One and the same sample provided the 25 T cell receptor beta chains below, sequenced in a study of shared clonotypes between healthy human individuals (dated by TCRdb to 2018 to 2020). Library generation was performed with the immunoSEQ multiplex PCR assay. TCRdb carries this immuneACCESS record with in-frame sequences only. Its versions omit some clonotypes, under half of them owing to an unresolved V gene in the studies checked, with the rest unexplained. This sample is represented by approximately 510,000 clones; about four fifths of them were singletons. Clones ranked in the top ten supply over 10% of the sample. Input material: PBMCs. The origin of the receptors is a woman between 40 and 55 years old in good health. Some clones in this sample may be carry-over from other donors' samples.

This rearrangement joins TRBV28 to TRBJ2-7; tentatively, D is TRBD2 (5 bases). V was clipped by 5 bases and J by 3 bases, with 17 bases between them. Germline lookup yields CDR1 MDHEN and CDR2 SYDVKM. The CDR3 has 15 amino acids. Here the CDR3 DNA reads TGTGCCAGCAGTCCCCGGGGTGGAGTAAGCTACGAGCAGTACTTC. As protein: CASSPRGGVSYEQYF. The whole variable domain, remainder taken from reference TRBV28 and TRBJ2-7, is DVKVTQSSRYLVKRTGEKVFLECVQDMDHENMFWYRQDPGLGLRLIYFSYDVKMKEKGDIPEGYSVSREKKERFSLILESASTNQTSMYLCASSPRGGVSYEQYFGPGTRLTVT.

This clone was detected a few times. This chain joins TRBV27 and TRBJ1-1; TRBD1 is a possible D gene (6 bases). In germline, CDR1 is MNHEY, CDR2 SMNVEV (reference sequence). V was cut by 2 bases and J by 4 bases, with 14 bases left in between. The CDR3 runs 15 residues. CDR3 protein: CASSLRGGRGTEAFF. The CDR3 DNA follows: TGTGCCAGCAGTTTAAGGGGGGGCCGCGGCACTGAAGCTTTCTTT.

The chain is built from TRBV10-3 and TRBJ1-1, with a weak D call TRBD1 (5 bases). V lost 0 bases, J lost 6 bases, and 11 bases lay in between. The CDR3 extends over 14 amino acids. Germline V gives CDR1 ENHRY, CDR2 SYGVKD. The CDR3 region is CAISESIEGAEAFF. Written as DNA, the CDR3 is TGTGCCATCAGTGAGTCGATTGAAGGGGCTGAAGCTTTCTTT.

The J gene is TRBJ1-1, the V gene TRBV4-2; D unclear. CDR1 and CDR2 (germline): LGHNA, YNFKEQ. The CDR3 is 13 residues long. The V end lost 4 bases, the J end lost 6 bases, and 12 bases lay between the germline ends. The CDR3 region has the DNA TGTGCCAGCAGCCCTCAGAATTGGCCTGAAGCTTTCTTT. Translated: CASSPQNWPEAFF.

This clone was counted many times. This same CDR3 is encoded by further DNA sequences in the sample. The chain carries TRBV27 and TRBJ2-3; D unclear. CDR3 length equals 12 residues. Trimming took 5 bases from V and 3 from J, leaving 6 bases between them. Germline CDR1 is MNHEY and CDR2 is SMNVEV (reference sequence). CDR3 nucleotides: TGTGCCAGCAGTCCTTCGACAGATACGCAGTATTTT. This codes for CASSPSTDTQYF.

The chain uses TRBV5-1 and TRBJ2-1; TRBD1 matches at 8 bases. The CDR3 is 16 amino acids. The germline V gene encodes CDR1 SGHRS and CDR2 YFSETQ. V shed 1 base and J 4 bases; nucleotides not matched to a gene: 7. Here the CDR3 DNA reads TGCGCCAGCAGCTTGATTCCGGGACAGGAATACAATGAGCAGTTCTTC. This translates into CASSLIPGQEYNEQFF.

The V and J genes are TRBV2 and TRBJ1-1; D remains unclear. This CDR3 comprises 11 residues. Germline V lookup: CDR1 SNHLY, CDR2 FYNNEI. The V gene lost 6 bases and the J gene lost 5 bases, with 7 bases spanning the gap. The CDR3 region is CASSRQTEAFF. For the CDR3, the DNA is TGTGCCAGCAGCCGACAAACTGAAGCTTTCTTT. Complete variable domain (other parts from reference TRBV2 and TRBJ1-1): EPEVTQTPSHQVTQMGQEVILRCVPISNHLYFYWYRQILGQKVEFLVSFYNNEISEKSEIFDDQFSVERPDGSNFTLKIRSTKLEDSAMYFCASSRQTEAFFGQGTRLTVV.

The V and J genes are TRBV5-1 and TRBJ2-1; 10 bases align to TRBD2. Germline CDR1 is SGHRS and CDR2 is YFSETQ. The CDR3 spans 23 residues. The junction had 22 bases not matched to a gene; V was cut back by 1 base and J by 0 bases. The CDR3 loop is CASSLMGGFQREGPPSSYNEQFF. For the CDR3, the DNA is TGCGCCAGCAGCTTGATGGGGGGGTTTCAGCGGGAGGGCCCCCCAAGCTCCTACAATGAGCAGTTCTTC.

The rearrangement links TRBV14 to TRBJ2-5, with 10 bases fitting TRBD2. The germline gives CDR1 SGHDN, CDR2 FVKESK. The CDR3 sequence is 17 residues long. After removal of 1 base from V and 5 bases from J, the junction contained 10 bases not matched to a gene. CDR3 sequence (DNA): TGTGCCAGCAGCCAAGGGTCTAGCGGGGGAGTATGGGAGACCCAGTACTTC. As protein: CASSQGSSGGVWETQYF.

The chain employs TRBV7-2 and TRBJ2-3, with 13 bases that match TRBD2. This CDR3 region has 17 residues. Germline lookup yields CDR1 SGHTA and CDR2 FQGNSA. V dropped 2 bases and J dropped 1; count of bases not matched to a gene: 3. The CDR3 DNA reads as TGTGCCAGCAGCTTACGACTAGCGGGAGGTGGCACAGATACGCAGTATTTT. It codes for CASSLRLAGGGTDTQYF.

The V call is TRBV11-2, the J call TRBJ1-1; unclear D gene. This CDR3 contains 13 residues. Germline V gives CDR1 SGHAT, CDR2 FQNNGV. Trimming removed 0 bases from V and 1 base from J, with 3 bases in between. CDR3 nucleotides: TGTGCCAGCAGCTTAGAGCCGAACACTGAAGCTTTCTTT. Its translation: CASSLEPNTEAFF.

This clone was detected only once. The chain has TRBV27 and TRBJ1-1; 7 bases line up with TRBD1. This CDR3 has 15 amino acids. Per the germline V gene, CDR1 is MNHEY and CDR2 is SMNVEV (reference sequence). V was pared by 0 bases and J by 3 bases, with 4 bases of the junction left unmatched. CDR3 loop: CASSLSRGRYTEAFF. CDR3 DNA sequence: TGTGCCAGCAGTTTATCGAGGGGGCGGTACACTGAAGCTTTCTTT.

J is TRBJ2-5 and V is TRBV28; TRBD1 or TRBD2 may be the D gene (5 bases each). The germline CDR1 and CDR2 sequences are MDHEN and SYDVKM. The CDR3 is made up of 13 amino acids. Trimming pared 4 bases from V and 11 bases from J, leaving 17 bases between. The CDR3 nucleotides read TGTGCCAGCAGTTCATACAGGTTCTGGGAGCAGTACTTC. It encodes CASSSYRFWEQYF.

This chain links TRBV29-1 with TRBJ2-2; 7 bases align to TRBD2. V lost 4 bases to trimming and J lost 1 base; unmatched junction nucleotides: 3. CDR3 length equals 14 residues. Germline CDR1 SQVTM, CDR2 ANQGSEA. The CDR3 loop reads CSVGASGNTGELFF. CDR3 sequence (DNA): TGCAGCGTTGGGGCTAGCGGGAACACCGGGGAGCTGTTTTTT.

As to this clone: A single base is all that separates this from a far larger clone, so a read error is likely. Other DNA sequences within the sample encode an identical CDR3. The V call is TRBV28, the J call TRBJ1-1, with no clear D. Germline V gives CDR1 MDHEN, CDR2 SYDVKM. V lost 9 bases and J 1 base, leaving 6 bases between the germline ends. The CDR3 spans 11 residues. The CDR3 sequence is CASRENTEAFF. In nucleotides, the CDR3 is TGTGCCAGTAGGGAGAACACTGAAGCTTTCTTT.

The J gene is TRBJ1-2, the V gene TRBV9; 7 bases fit TRBD1. The CDR3 length is 13 residues. J gave up 7 bases and V 2 bases, and 5 bases lay outside the gene matches. CDR1 is SGDLS and CDR2 is YYNGEE in the germline V gene. CDR3 in amino acids: CASSVRQGIGYTF. Here the CDR3 DNA reads TGTGCCAGCAGCGTGAGACAGGGAATTGGCTACACCTTC.

The chain links TRBV7-2 to TRBJ2-7, with 7 nucleotides matching TRBD2. CDR1 and CDR2 (germline): SGHTA, FQGNSA. After removal of 0 bases from V and 3 bases from J, the junction contained 11 bases not matched to a gene. The CDR3 is 17 amino acids. The CDR3 sequence is CASSLAWTRLADYEQYF. Written as DNA, the CDR3 is TGTGCCAGCAGCTTAGCGTGGACTCGACTAGCAGACTACGAGCAGTACTTC.

The chain employs TRBV6-1 and TRBJ2-5; D is unresolved. Germline CDR1 and CDR2: MNHNS and SASEGT. The length of the CDR3 is 9 residues. V dropped 4 bases and J dropped 9 bases, with 3 bases sitting between them. The CDR3 here is CASSAPQYF. CDR3 DNA: TGTGCCAGCAGTGCGCCCCAGTACTTC.

The rearrangement links TRBV7-9 to TRBJ2-5; 9 bases are a match to TRBD2. Losses at the gene ends were 1 base for V and 3 bases for J; bases not matched to a gene: 6. CDR1 and CDR2 (germline): SEHNR, FQNEAQ (reference sequence). The CDR3 has 16 amino acids. In DNA, the CDR3 is TGTGCCAGCAGCTTAGACCGCGCGGGAGGGGAAGAGACCCAGTACTTC. Translation: CASSLDRAGGEETQYF.

This clone showed up many times. V gene TRBV9 combines with J gene TRBJ1-4; D is ambiguous. CDR1 and CDR2 (germline): SGDLS, YYNGEE. This CDR3 contains 17 residues. V lost 0 bases and J lost 5, with 17 bases in between. This CDR3 is CASSVEPDLRGNEKLFF. Here the CDR3 DNA reads TGTGCCAGCAGCGTAGAGCCCGATCTCCGCGGGAATGAAAAACTGTTTTTT.

The genes are TRBV7-9 and TRBJ1-5; D unclear. Germline V lookup: CDR1 SEHNR, CDR2 FQNEAQ (reference sequence). The V end was cut by 1 base, the J end by 9 bases, with 13 bases between. This CDR3 has 14 residues. The chain's CDR3 is CASSLDPGSGPQHF. Here the CDR3 DNA reads TGTGCCAGCAGCTTAGACCCCGGATCCGGGCCCCAGCATTTT.

V gene TRBV4-3 combines with J gene TRBJ2-1; D may be TRBD1 (6 bases). The V gene's germline CDR1 is LGHNA and CDR2 YSLEER. The CDR3 covers 18 residues. V lost 0 bases and J 0 bases, leaving 15 bases between the germline ends. CDR3 residues: CASSQEPYRVNSYNEQFF. CDR3 nucleotides: TGCGCCAGCAGCCAAGAACCTTACAGGGTTAACTCCTACAATGAGCAGTTCTTC.

The chain employs TRBV7-9 and TRBJ2-3; 8 nucleotides match TRBD2. The CDR3 totals 16 residues. Germline V gene sequence: CDR1 SEHNR, CDR2 FQNEAQ (reference sequence). V shed 2 bases and J 3 bases; nucleotides not matched to a gene: 7. CDR3 protein: CASSLPSGGPTDTQYF. The CDR3 DNA follows: TGTGCCAGCAGCTTACCTTCGGGAGGGCCAACAGATACGCAGTATTTT.

V and J are TRBV7-3 and TRBJ2-7; D may match TRBD1 or TRBD2 (5 bases each). Trimming cost V 1 base and J 2 bases, with 9 bases left between them. The CDR3 is 14 residues long. In germline, CDR1 is SGHTA, CDR2 FQGTGA. The CDR3 spells CASSLRGGPYEQYF. DNA of the CDR3: TGTGCCAGCAGCTTAAGGGGCGGGCCCTACGAGCAGTACTTC.

The chain links TRBV15 to TRBJ2-7; 8 bases are shared with TRBD1. Germline CDR1 LNHNV, CDR2 YYDKDF (reference sequence). The CDR3 runs to 14 residues. V gave up 6 bases and J gave up 4 bases; unmatched junction bases: 8. Here the CDR3 reads CATSYGQGGYEQYF. The CDR3 region has the DNA TGTGCCACCAGTTATGGACAGGGAGGTTACGAGCAGTACTTC.